The present T cell receptor (beta chain) was sequenced within a study of blood T cell repertoires in COVID-19. Participants reported their clinical history, and cohort assignment relied on those reports. CDR1 and CDR2 from the germline V gene are ENHRY and SYGVKD. With 8 bases removed from V and 2 bases from J, the gap between germline ends came to 10 bases. This CDR3 contains 12 residues. Under the authors' procedure: Reference gene primer amplification gave estimated nucleated cell counts. Data came from immunoSEQ multiplex PCR; TCRdb stores just in-frame clones and leaves some out. That table supplies the V and J calls and clone size; D and trimming were determined from the DNA. The repertoire holds 150,000 to 200,000 clones, with under 80% as singletons.

Sequenced input: PBMCs or T cells enriched from blood (not recorded which). The source is a woman in her 50s with acute COVID-19. V is TRBV10-3 and J is TRBJ2-7, with D tentatively TRBD2 (5 bases). CDR3 nucleotide sequence: TGTGCCATCGGGAGCCTAACCTACGAGCAGTACGTC. Encoded protein: CAIGSLTYEQYV.